This passage covers 30 T cell receptor beta chains from one sample sequenced in a study of T-cell reconstitution after alpha-beta-depleted transplantation in children. Study results and limitations: One year post-transplant, T-cell counts and diversity were largely derived from T cells produced anew.

The antigens of these receptors remain unknown. Molecular barcoding with unique molecular identifiers was used for the TCRbeta library. TCRdb reprocessed the PCR reads via MiXCR and lists one record per CDR3 protein. The repertoire holds about 300,000 distinct CDR3 sequences, with over 7% as singletons. Specimen: peripheral blood, collected 360 days after TCRalphabeta/CD19-depleted stem cell transplant. The receptors here all came from a female patient aged 2-10 years who had a stem cell transplant for Fanconi anemia, so the T cells may come from the graft donor.

The chain couples TRBV19 to TRBJ2-2, with D unresolved. There are 14 residues in the CDR3. V was pared by 5 bases and J by 5 bases, with 12 bases between. Germline lookup yields CDR1 LNHDA and CDR2 SQIVND (reference sequence). CDR3 region: CASSWPPGTGELFF. The CDR3 DNA is TGTGCCAGTAGTTGGCCCCCGGGTACCGGGGAGCTGTTTTTT.

This clonotype appeared many times. The chain couples TRBV28 to TRBJ1-5; D unclear. This CDR3 spans 12 amino acids. From germline, CDR1 is MDHEN and CDR2 SYDVKM. V was clipped by 5 bases and J by 7 bases, with 9 bases between them. CDR3 bases: TGTGCCAGCAGTCAGGTCGAACAGCCCCAGCATTTT. Encoded protein: CASSQVEQPQHF.

There are a few counts of this clonotype. This sequence joins TRBV6-1 and TRBJ2-1; D is unclear. The CDR3 totals 13 residues. Germline V gives CDR1 MNHNS, CDR2 SASEGT. V lost 6 bases and J lost 6, with 12 bases in between. CDR3 nucleotide sequence: TGTGCCAGCAGCCCTAAGACAATCAATGAGCAGTTCTTC. This encodes CASSPKTINEQFF.

This clonotype was counted ten times or more. The chain joins TRBV3-1 to TRBJ2-1, with TRBD2 as a possible D gene (5 bases). With 0 bases removed from V and 0 bases from J, the gap between germline ends came to 12 bases. The length of the CDR3 is 17 residues. Germline loops: CDR1 LGHDT, CDR2 YNNKEL (reference sequence). CDR3 amino acids: CASSQEGLISSYNEQFF. CDR3 nucleotides: TGTGCCAGCAGCCAAGAAGGACTGATATCCTCCTACAATGAGCAGTTCTTC.

The sample holds many counts of this clonotype. V usage is TRBV12-3 or TRBV12-4 and J usage is TRBJ2-2; D may be TRBD2 (6 bases). V was trimmed by 5 bases and J by 3 bases, leaving 16 bases between them. The CDR3 is made up of 16 amino acids. This CDR3 is CASSRLGTQYTGELFF. DNA of the CDR3: TGTGCCAGCAGTCGACTAGGGACCCAATACACCGGGGAGCTGTTTTTT.

The chain has TRBV7-9 and TRBJ2-4; 7 nucleotides match TRBD1. Germline CDR1 and CDR2: SEHNR and FQNEAQ (reference sequence). V was pared by 3 bases and J by 8 bases, with 4 bases of the junction left unmatched. This CDR3 has 13 residues. Here the CDR3 reads CASSFPQGHIQYF. CDR3 nucleotide sequence: TGTGCCAGCAGCTTTCCACAGGGGCACATTCAGTACTTC.

In its sample, this clonotype was seen many times. The chain uses TRBV7-2 and TRBJ1-3; possible D gene TRBD1, 5 bases. V was pared by 3 bases and J by 1 base, with 13 bases between. Germline V gives CDR1 SGHTA, CDR2 FQGNSA. The CDR3 contains 16 residues. Here the CDR3 reads CASSLPGLTSGNTIYF. For the CDR3, the DNA is TGTGCCAGCAGCTTGCCGGGACTCACGTCTGGAAACACCATATATTTT.

This clonotype was seen repeatedly, ten times or more. This chain links TRBV20-1 with TRBJ1-5; unclear D gene. In germline, CDR1 is DFQATT, CDR2 SNEGSKA (reference sequence). Trimming removed 3 bases at V and 0 bases at J, with 12 bases between. The CDR3 loop spans 15 amino acids. This CDR3 is CSASTDNYSNQPQHF. The CDR3 bases are TGCAGTGCTAGTACCGATAACTATAGCAATCAGCCCCAGCATTTT.

This clonotype is a singleton in its sample. This chain uses TRBV28 with TRBJ2-5; possible D gene TRBD2, 6 bases. The CDR3 loop spans 15 amino acids. Between the trimmed V and J ends, which lost 2 bases and 2 bases, there was a span of 12 bases. CDR1 and CDR2 (germline): MDHEN, SYDVKM. The CDR3 spells CASSLSGLAQETQYF. In DNA form, the CDR3 reads TGTGCCAGCAGTTTAAGTGGGCTAGCGCAAGAGACCCAGTACTTC.

This chain links TRBV28 with TRBJ1-2; D unresolved. V was clipped by 7 bases and J by 4 bases, with 7 bases between them. Germline V gives CDR1 MDHEN, CDR2 SYDVKM. This CDR3 spans 11 amino acids. The CDR3 DNA is TGTGCCAGCAAAGTCCTCTATGGCTACACCTTC. As protein: CASKVLYGYTF.

This clonotype has ten or more counts. The chain has TRBV28 and TRBJ1-3, with D perhaps TRBD1 (5 bases). Germline V gene data show CDR1 as MDHEN and CDR2 as SYDVKM. V was cut by 4 bases and J by 4 bases, with 17 bases left in between. The CDR3 runs 16 residues. This CDR3 reads CASSSYYQDKGNTIYF. CDR3 bases: TGTGCCAGCAGTTCCTATTATCAGGACAAAGGAAACACCATATATTTT. Filled out from reference TRBV28 and TRBJ1-3, the complete variable domain reads DVKVTQSSRYLVKRTGEKVFLECVQDMDHENMFWYRQDPGLGLRLIYFSYDVKMKEKGDIPEGYSVSREKKERFSLILESASTNQTSMYLCASSSYYQDKGNTIYFGEGSWLTVV.

The chain couples TRBV20-1 to TRBJ2-7; 11 bases map to TRBD2. The CDR3 covers 24 residues. The germline gives CDR1 DFQATT, CDR2 SNEGSKA (reference sequence). The junction had 34 bases not matched to a gene; V was cut back by 0 bases and J by 6 bases. CDR3 sequence (DNA): TGCAGTGCTAGAGAGAGTTCTTTCGCCTCGAATATAGCTAGCGGGAGGAAACCGCGGGGCGAGCAGTACTTC. It is translated as CSARESSFASNIASGRKPRGEQYF.

A note on this clonotype: It may be a read error: a sequence one base away is much more abundant. The gene calls are TRBV9 and TRBJ2-3; 7 bases agree with TRBD2. The CDR3 extends over 16 amino acids. J was trimmed by 6 bases and V by 0 bases; bases with no gene match: 10. Germline CDR1 and CDR2: SGDLS and YYNGEE. Here the CDR3 reads CASSVARGSALDTQYF. In DNA form, the CDR3 reads TGTGCCAGCAGCGTAGCTCGCGGGAGTGCCTTGGATACGCAGTATTTT.

The chain joins TRBV5-6 to TRBJ2-2; D may be TRBD2 (7 bases). CDR3 size: 16 residues. From germline, CDR1 is SGHDT and CDR2 YYEEEE. The V gene lost 4 bases and the J gene lost 3 bases, with 16 bases spanning the gap. This chain's CDR3 is CASSPAFGGHTGELFF. The CDR3 DNA is TGTGCCAGCAGCCCTGCTTTCGGGGGGCACACCGGGGAGCTGTTTTTT.

The chain has TRBV3-1 and TRBJ2-1; 7 bases map to TRBD2. CDR1 and CDR2 from the germline V gene are LGHDT and YNNKEL (reference sequence). The CDR3 has 15 residues. The V and J ends lost 2 bases and 6 bases, in that order; junction bases with no gene match: 7. The CDR3 region is CASSQPHWGGNEQFF. CDR3 coding DNA: TGTGCCAGCAGCCAACCTCACTGGGGGGGCAATGAGCAGTTCTTC.

This clonotype has a count of ten or more. The rearrangement joins TRBV24-1 to TRBJ1-1, with D possibly TRBD1 on 5 matching bases. Looked up from germline, CDR1 is KGHDR and CDR2 is SFDVKD. CDR3 size: 15 residues. V was clipped by 2 bases and J by 3 bases, with 12 bases between them. CDR3 DNA sequence: TGTGCCACCAGTGATTCCGGGGAGGGGCACACTGAAGCTTTCTTT. Translating it yields CATSDSGEGHTEAFF.

This clonotype was counted at least ten times. V is TRBV29-1 and J is TRBJ1-2; possibly TRBD1 for D (5 bases). Germline V gene data show CDR1 as SQVTM and CDR2 as ANQGSEA. The CDR3 is made up of 12 amino acids. The V and J ends lost 0 bases and 8 bases respectively, with 10 bases between them. CDR3 in DNA: TGCAGCGTTGAAGAGGGACGGGAGGGCTACACCTTC. Encoded protein: CSVEEGREGYTF.

At least ten counts were recorded for this clonotype. The chain links TRBV12-3 or TRBV12-4 to TRBJ1-2; D uncertain. Trimming removed 3 bases from V and 8 bases from J, with 13 bases in between. The CDR3 extends over 13 amino acids. The CDR3 region has the DNA TGTGCCAGCAGTTTCTCTAACCCTAACGGCTACACCTTC. This encodes CASSFSNPNGYTF.

This chain connects TRBV10-3 to TRBJ2-7; D gene unclear. The CDR3 is 11 residues long. The V gene lost 7 bases and the J gene lost 4 bases, with 8 bases spanning the gap. Germline CDR1 and CDR2: ENHRY and SYGVKD. As DNA, the CDR3 is TGTGCCATCATGGTGGGGTACGAGCAGTACTTC. Protein sequence: CAIMVGYEQYF.

This clonotype was recorded a few times. The chain couples TRBV28 to TRBJ2-6; 8 positions agree with TRBD1. Trimming removed 8 bases from V and 2 bases from J; junction bases left unmatched: 5. CDR1 and CDR2 from the germline V gene are MDHEN and SYDVKM. The CDR3 has 15 residues. CDR3: CASDRGGTGANVLTF. The CDR3 DNA reads as TGTGCCAGCGACAGGGGCGGAACTGGGGCCAACGTCCTGACTTTC. The full variable domain, with the rest looked up from reference TRBV28 and TRBJ2-6, is DVKVTQSSRYLVKRTGEKVFLECVQDMDHENMFWYRQDPGLGLRLIYFSYDVKMKEKGDIPEGYSVSREKKERFSLILESASTNQTSMYLCASDRGGTGANVLTFGAGSRLTVL.

The sample holds many counts of this clonotype. V is TRBV28 and J is TRBJ2-7; possibly TRBD1 for D (5 bases). Germline V CDR1 and CDR2: MDHEN, SYDVKM. The CDR3 is 12 amino acids. Trimming took off 8 bases at V and 2 bases at J, with 10 bases between the two ends. Written as DNA, the CDR3 is TGTGCCAGCGGCCTGACAGCCTACGAGCAGTACTTC. Its protein is CASGLTAYEQYF.

This clonotype was seen repeatedly, ten times or more. J is TRBJ2-3 and V is TRBV7-8, with 12 bases aligning to TRBD2. This CDR3 is 16 amino acids long. CDR1 and CDR2 from the germline V gene are SGHVS and FQNEAQ. Trimming removed 2 bases from V and 3 bases from J; junction bases left unmatched: 3. DNA of the CDR3: TGTGCCAGCAGCTTAATGACTAGCGGGAGTACAGATACGCAGTATTTT. The encoded protein is CASSLMTSGSTDTQYF.

This clonotype occurred a few times. This chain connects TRBV3-1 to TRBJ1-2; D may be TRBD1 (5 bases). From germline, CDR1 is LGHDT and CDR2 YNNKEL (reference sequence). Trimming shortened V by 1 base and J by 8 bases, and 11 bases separated the two germline ends. The CDR3 sequence is 13 residues long. CDR3 region: CASSQVRAGGYTF. The CDR3 DNA reads as TGTGCCAGCAGCCAAGTCAGGGCAGGAGGCTACACCTTC. Drawing the rest from reference TRBV3-1 and TRBJ1-2, the complete variable domain is DTAVSQTPKYLVTQMGNDKSIKCEQNLGHDTMYWYKQDSKKFLKIMFSYNNKELIINETVPNRFSPKSPDKAHLNLHINSLELGDSAVYFCASSQVRAGGYTFGSGTRLTVV.

V and J are TRBV7-6 and TRBJ2-6; D remains unclear. The germline V gene encodes CDR1 SGHVS and CDR2 FNYEAQ. V shed 1 base and J shed 0 bases, with 16 bases lying between them. The CDR3 sequence is 19 residues long. CDR3 bases: TGTGCCAGCAGCTTAGGTTCGGTCTTTTCTTACTCTGGGGCCAACGTCCTGACTTTC. It codes for CASSLGSVFSYSGANVLTF. Full variable domain (rest looked up from reference TRBV7-6 and TRBJ2-6): GAGVSQSPRYKVTKRGQDVALRCDPISGHVSLYWYRQALGQGPEFLTYFNYEAQQDKSGLPNDRFSAERPEGSISTLTIQRTEQRDSAMYRCASSLGSVFSYSGANVLTFGAGSRLTVL.

V gene TRBV3-1 combines with J gene TRBJ2-1; TRBD2 matches at 11 bases. V was pared by 5 bases and J by 2 bases, with 14 bases of the junction left unmatched. This CDR3 contains 19 residues. CDR1 LGHDT and CDR2 YNNKEL come from the germline V gene (reference sequence). The CDR3 protein is CASSNELRHSGGAYNEQFF. In DNA form, the CDR3 reads TGTGCCAGCAGCAACGAACTGCGCCATAGCGGGGGGGCCTACAATGAGCAGTTCTTC.

This clonotype was counted at least ten times. The chain links TRBV6-4 to TRBJ2-1; the match to TRBD1 covers 8 bases. The CDR3 has 15 residues. The ends lost 5 bases at V and 7 bases at J; junction bases unmatched: 10. Germline lookup yields CDR1 MRHNA and CDR2 SNTAGT. This chain's CDR3 is CASSPHRTGLNEQFF. The CDR3, as DNA: TGTGCCAGCAGTCCCCATCGGACAGGGTTGAATGAGCAGTTCTTC.

The chain links TRBV15 to TRBJ2-5; 8 bases fit TRBD2. J lost 4 bases, V lost 1 base, and 8 bases had no gene match. Germline V gene sequence: CDR1 LNHNV, CDR2 YYDKDF (reference sequence). The CDR3 is 16 residues long. CDR3 loop: CATSRGAGGAVETQYF. CDR3 nucleotides: TGTGCCACCAGCAGAGGGGCCGGGGGGGCCGTAGAGACCCAGTACTTC. The full variable domain, its missing parts supplied by reference TRBV15 and TRBJ2-5, is DAMVIQNPRYQVTQFGKPVTLSCSQTLNHNVMYWYQQKSSQAPKLLFHYYDKDFNNEADTPDNFQSRRPNTSFCFLDIRSPGLGDTAMYLCATSRGAGGAVETQYFGPGTRLLVL.

Details on this clonotype: An end of the junction does not agree with germline; a read error may underlie this. V is TRBV20-1 and J is TRBJ2-3, with 7 nucleotides matching TRBD2. Germline CDR1 DFQATT, CDR2 SNEGSKA (reference sequence). The CDR3 runs 17 residues. The CDR3 coding sequence is TGCTGTGCTAGAGATGTGATCTCTCTAAATAGCGGGGATACGCAGTATTTT. Protein sequence: CCARDVISLNSGDTQYF.

The V and J genes are TRBV18 and TRBJ1-5; D unresolved. CDR3 size: 14 residues. Germline V gene sequence: CDR1 KGHSH, CDR2 LQKENI. Trimming removed 6 bases at V and 7 bases at J, with 16 bases between. DNA for the CDR3: TGTGCCAGCTCGACTGAGCGGGCAAGGCAGCCCCAGCATTTT. Translated: CASSTERARQPQHF.

In this sample, this clonotype turned up many times. The chain recombines TRBV9 with TRBJ2-2, with 10 bases lining up with TRBD2. Germline V gives CDR1 SGDLS, CDR2 YYNGEE. This CDR3 is 16 amino acids long. Trimming took 4 bases from V and 7 from J; bases not matched to a gene: 10. The CDR3 nucleotides read TGTGCCAGCAGCACCCAACTAGCGGGAAACTTCGGGGAGCTGTTTTTT. Translation gives CASSTQLAGNFGELFF.